This T cell receptor beta chain is from a study of T cell changes during pregnancy in multiple sclerosis. Some clones are missing from TCRdb's copy, which holds only in-frame ones; the method was immunoSEQ multiplex PCR. The repertoire holds 35,000 to 45,000 clones, with roughly 87% as singletons. This clone appeared a single time. CDR1 is SGHRS and CDR2 is YFSETQ in the germline V gene. J lost 7 bases, V lost 4 bases, and 12 bases had no gene match. The CDR3 spans 16 residues. This sequence originates from a female donor with multiple sclerosis, enrolled in a pregnancy study. V gene TRBV5-1 combines with J gene TRBJ1-4, with 8 bases aligning to TRBD1. Sequencing was performed on CD4+ T cells from peripheral blood mononuclear cells, taken after pregnancy. CDR3 sequence reads: CASSPITGGRGEKLFF. CDR3 nucleotides: TGCGCCAGCAGCCCGATTACAGGGGGAAGGGGTGAAAAACTGTTTTTT.